The T cell receptor (beta chain) under discussion was sequenced for a study of OX40 agonist ivuxolimab in advanced cancers. The overall study: In this cohort, patients received ivuxolimab, an agonistic anti-OX40 (CD134) antibody.

Sequencing used immunoSEQ multiplex PCR; TCRdb keeps in-frame clones, though not all of them. The sample contains approximately 100,000 clones, about 90% of which appear only once. The V end was cut by 6 bases, the J end by 2 bases, with 19 bases between. The V gene's germline CDR1 is LNHDA and CDR2 SQIVND (reference sequence). The CDR3 spans 16 residues. The genes are TRBV19 and TRBJ2-5; D gene unclear. The clonotype originates from an adult with an advanced solid tumor such as melanoma, head and neck, liver or kidney cancer. The material was CD4+ or CD8+ T cells sorted from blood, obtained in a trial of the OX40 agonist ivuxolimab. DNA of the CDR3: TGTGCCAGTAGCATCTCACAGAGCCCAACACAAGAGACCCAGTACTTC. It encodes CASSISQSPTQETQYF.